A selection of T cell receptor beta chains follows, all from one sample in a study of identical twins. Each CDR3 protein gets one entry after TCRdb re-called the 5' RACE reads with MiXCR. The table includes some 190,000 distinct CDR3 sequences, roughly 15% detected once. The sample was also linked to a second study, of T cells expressing NK-cell markers.

The sequenced material came from CD8+ T cells sorted from blood. The receptors were gathered from a woman younger than 35 in good health. Both conserved end residues are part of each CDR3. The D gene is left open where the match is weak. Clone sizes are given selectively: once, few, many, or a class where the clone is expanded.

j_gene	abundance	d_gene	v_gene	CDR3aa	CDR3nt
TRBJ1-2	NA	TRBD1	TRBV12-3/TRBV12-4	CASTISGDRVNGGYTF	TGTGCCAGCACCATCTCCGGCGACAGGGTTAACGGTGGCTACACCTTC
TRBJ2-1	NA	NA	TRBV6-2/TRBV6-3	CASRRTPPDEQFF	TGTGCCAGCAGGCGTACCCCACCGGATGAGCAGTTCTTC
TRBJ1-4	few	NA	TRBV6-4	CASSDSVGGEKLFF	TGTGCCAGCAGTGACTCCGTTGGCGGCGAAAAACTGTTTTTT
TRBJ2-7	NA	TRBD1	TRBV11-2	CASSLAGTVLGDF	TGTGCCAGCAGCTTAGCTGGGACAGTCCTGGGAGACTTC
TRBJ2-1	many	NA	TRBV7-3	CASSVQQESSYNEQFF	TGTGCCAGCAGCGTACAACAGGAAAGCTCCTACAATGAGCAGTTCTTC
TRBJ2-5	many	NA	TRBV12-3/TRBV12-4	CASSHPDPQETQYF	TGTGCCAGCAGCCACCCGGATCCCCAAGAGACCCAGTACTTC
TRBJ2-1	few	NA	TRBV19	CASSILGSSYNEQFF	TGTGCCAGTAGTATCCTCGGGAGCTCCTACAATGAGCAGTTCTTC
TRBJ2-5	NA	NA	TRBV20-1	CSARGRTQYF	TGCAGTGCTAGAGGAAGGACCCAGTACTTC
TRBJ2-7	few	NA	TRBV7-9	CASSLGEYEQYF	TGTGCCAGCAGCTTAGGGGAGTACGAGCAGTACTTC
TRBJ1-1	NA	NA	TRBV2	CASSVRGAGAEAFF	TGTGCCAGCAGCGTCAGGGGCGCAGGAGCTGAAGCTTTCTTT
TRBJ2-7	NA	NA	TRBV20-1	CSAGRSEGYEQYF	TGCAGTGCGGGGAGATCAGAGGGCTACGAGCAGTACTTC
TRBJ2-7	many	TRBD1	TRBV5-1	CASSSPRTGSVYEQYF	TGCGCCAGCAGTTCGCCCCGGACAGGGAGTGTTTACGAGCAGTACTTC
TRBJ2-5	NA	NA	TRBV7-7	CASSLDVSGGETQYF	TGTGCCAGCAGCTTAGATGTGTCGGGTGGAGAGACCCAGTACTTC
TRBJ1-2	few	NA	TRBV6-5	CASSYGGAGYGYTF	TGTGCCAGCAGTTACGGCGGGGCAGGCTATGGCTACACCTTC
TRBJ2-1	few	NA	TRBV7-8	CASSEPGEQFF	TGTGCCAGCAGCGAACCGGGAGAGCAGTTCTTC
TRBJ2-7	few	TRBD1	TRBV25-1	CASENRGRRHEQYF	TGTGCCAGCGAAAACAGGGGGAGAAGGCACGAGCAGTACTTC
TRBJ1-2	few	TRBD1	TRBV7-9	CASSRPGQGCTF	TGTGCCAGCAGCCGCCCCGGACAGGGTTGCACCTTC
TRBJ2-3	once	TRBD2	TRBV7-2	CASSRPLGLAETDTQYF	TGTGCCAGCAGCCGCCCCCTGGGACTAGCGGAGACAGATACGCAGTATTTT
TRBJ2-1	NA	NA	TRBV7-9	CASSPPGGWTHNEQFF	TGTGCCAGCAGCCCCCCTGGGGGCTGGACACACAATGAGCAGTTCTTC
TRBJ1-2	many	NA	TRBV7-3	CASSSQGSHGYTF	TGTGCCAGCAGCTCACAGGGTAGCCATGGCTACACCTTC
TRBJ2-1	NA	TRBD2	TRBV4-3	CASSMSGRAKEQFF	TGCGCCAGCAGTATGAGCGGGAGGGCAAAAGAGCAGTTCTTC
TRBJ2-1	few	NA	TRBV10-3	CAISVNRFVQFF	TGTGCCATCAGTGTGAACAGGTTCGTTCAGTTCTTC
TRBJ2-7	NA	TRBD2	TRBV20-1	CSARGLAGDSHYEQYF	TGCAGTGCTAGAGGGTTAGCGGGAGATTCCCACTACGAGCAGTACTTC
TRBJ2-3	NA	TRBD2	TRBV4-3	CASSPELAGFTDTQYF	TGCGCCAGCAGCCCGGAACTAGCGGGATTCACAGATACGCAGTATTTT
TRBJ2-7	NA	TRBD2	TRBV9	CASTPGLASTYEQYF	TGTGCCAGCACCCCCGGACTAGCGTCGACCTACGAGCAGTACTTC
TRBJ2-3	few	NA	TRBV18	CASSPRQVTDTQYF	TGTGCCAGCTCACCAAGGCAGGTCACAGATACGCAGTATTTT
TRBJ2-1	many	TRBD2	TRBV11-2	CASSLVTSGYNEQFF	TGTGCCAGCAGTTTAGTGACTAGCGGCTACAATGAGCAGTTCTTC
TRBJ2-1	few	TRBD2	TRBV20-1	CSARDLSPRLAGERALF	TGCAGTGCTAGAGATCTTTCCCCGCGGCTAGCGGGGGAAAGGGCGCTCTTC
TRBJ2-1	NA	NA	TRBV13	CAARTRGTYNEQFF	TGTGCCGCCCGAACGAGGGGTACCTACAATGAGCAGTTCTTC
TRBJ1-2	few	NA	TRBV12-3/TRBV12-4	CASSLEVTVTYGYTF	TGTGCCAGCAGTTTAGAGGTGACGGTTACCTATGGCTACACCTTC
TRBJ2-2	NA	NA	TRBV6-1	CASSGLDSTGELFF	TGTGCCAGCAGTGGACTAGATTCCACCGGGGAGCTGTTTTTT
TRBJ1-5	few	NA	TRBV5-6	CASSSTGAFANQPQHF	TGTGCCAGCAGCTCCACGGGGGCCTTCGCCAATCAGCCCCAGCATTTT
TRBJ2-7	few	NA	TRBV3-1	CASSQSTPSYNYEQYF	TGTGCCAGCAGCCAATCTACCCCTAGCTACAACTACGAGCAGTACTTC
TRBJ1-3	few	NA	TRBV11-2	CASSIPITGAGTIYF	TGTGCCAGCAGCATACCCATAACAGGTGCAGGCACCATATATTTT
TRBJ2-7	few	NA	TRBV12-3/TRBV12-4	CASSFLAIGEQYF	TGTGCCAGCAGTTTTTTAGCTATAGGGGAGCAGTACTTC
TRBJ1-1	NA	NA	TRBV7-9	CASSLYEAFF	TGTGCCAGCAGCTTATATGAAGCTTTCTTT